The next 20 T cell receptor beta chains were all read from a single sample in a study of CD8 T cells in ankylosing spondylitis. General observations from the study: Characteristic of ankylosing spondylitis blood, it appeared, was a TCR beta motif comprising roughly 8 highly homologous variants.

MiXCR, applied by TCRdb to the 5' RACE reads, yields one record per CDR3 protein. The data show approximately 550,000 distinct CDR3 sequences, over 9.5% seen once. These receptors' targets are unknown. Source material: blood, either unsorted or a sorted T cell fraction (not recorded which). All receptors come from a male donor with ankylosing spondylitis.

This clonotype has more than one count but fewer than ten. The chain carries TRBV11-2 and TRBJ1-1; D remains ambiguous. Trimming left V 4 bases short and J 0 bases short, with 9 bases between. Germline values: CDR1 SGHAT, CDR2 FQNNGV. This CDR3 is 14 amino acids long. In nucleotides, the CDR3 is TGTGCCAGCAGCTGGAACCCGTTGAACACTGAAGCTTTCTTT. Protein product: CASSWNPLNTEAFF.

This clonotype was found a few times. The chain links TRBV12-5 to TRBJ2-1; D call uncertain. CDR3 size: 12 residues. V was pared by 2 bases and J by 8 bases, with 7 bases between. CDR1 and CDR2 from the germline V gene are LGHNT and FRNRAP. CDR3 residues: CASGLKTDEQFF. CDR3 coding DNA: TGTGCTAGTGGTTTGAAGACTGATGAGCAGTTCTTC.

The chain joins TRBV11-1 to TRBJ2-4; 9 nucleotides match TRBD2. Trimming removed 2 bases from V and 0 bases from J; junction bases left unmatched: 11. CDR3 length: 19 residues. Germline V gene sequence: CDR1 SGHAT, CDR2 FQDESV (reference sequence). Written as DNA, the CDR3 is TGTGCCAGCAGCTTATTCAATTTAGCGGGAGATGGAGCCAAAAACATTCAGTACTTC. It is translated as CASSLFNLAGDGAKNIQYF.

The chain combines TRBV11-2 with TRBJ2-1; 7 bases are a match to TRBD1. The CDR3 covers 15 residues. V lost 5 bases to trimming and J lost 4 bases; unmatched junction nucleotides: 8. Germline CDR1 is SGHAT and CDR2 is FQNNGV. As DNA, the CDR3 is TGTGCCAGCAGCGCAAACAGGGGAAATTACAATGAGCAGTTCTTC. It encodes CASSANRGNYNEQFF.

This clonotype has more than one count but fewer than ten. This chain links TRBV27 with TRBJ1-1; 9 bases line up with TRBD1. The V segment lost 4 bases and the J segment 5 bases; nucleotides outside the gene matches: 8. CDR3 length equals 15 residues. From germline, CDR1 is MNHEY and CDR2 SMNVEV (reference sequence). The CDR3 protein is CASSSQGAVGTEAFF. The CDR3, as DNA: TGTGCCAGCAGTTCACAGGGGGCAGTGGGAACTGAAGCTTTCTTT.

There are a few counts of this clonotype. This chain connects TRBV5-1 to TRBJ1-2; 8 bases line up with TRBD1. The germline CDR1 and CDR2 sequences are SGHRS and YFSETQ. This CDR3 is 16 amino acids long. J was trimmed by 8 bases and V by 4 bases; bases with no gene match: 16. This CDR3 reads CASSRGQAGAVGGYTF. The CDR3 nucleotides read TGCGCCAGCAGCAGGGGACAGGCTGGGGCCGTTGGCGGCTACACCTTC.

This clonotype has a handful of counts. This rearrangement joins TRBV29-1 to TRBJ2-4; D could derive from TRBD1 or TRBD2 (5 bases each). The CDR3 loop spans 17 amino acids. Germline CDR1 reads SQVTM; CDR2 reads ANQGSEA. V was trimmed by 1 base and J by 2 bases, leaving 18 bases between them. This chain's CDR3 is CSVEVLRDPGTKNIQYF. CDR3 DNA sequence: TGCAGCGTTGAAGTCCTCCGGGACCCGGGGACCAAAAACATTCAGTACTTC.

The chain carries TRBV11-1 and TRBJ2-5; no clear D. The germline V and J ends were trimmed by 0 bases and 0 bases, with 5 bases remaining between them. Germline V lookup: CDR1 SGHAT, CDR2 FQDESV (reference sequence). This CDR3 has 14 residues. The CDR3 DNA follows: TGTGCCAGCAGCTTAGCGCCAGACCAAGAGACCCAGTACTTC. Its translation: CASSLAPDQETQYF.

At least ten counts were recorded for this clonotype. This sequence joins TRBV20-1 and TRBJ2-3, with 7 bases fitting TRBD2. The CDR3 contains 15 residues. Per germline, CDR1 DFQATT and CDR2 SNEGSKA (reference sequence). With V trimmed by 0 bases and J by 4 bases, 7 bases remained unmatched. The CDR3 reads CSARDPSGGPDTQYF. As DNA, the CDR3 is TGCAGTGCTAGAGACCCATCGGGAGGCCCAGATACGCAGTATTTT.

As regards this clonotype: A read error is possible here, since a much larger clone lies one base away. The chain joins TRBV12-3 or TRBV12-4 to TRBJ1-1; 7 bases line up with TRBD1. This CDR3 contains 12 residues. CDR3 nucleotides: TGTGCCAGCAGCACAGGGGTAACTGAAGCTTCCTTT. It codes for CASSTGVTEASF.

The chain has TRBV10-1 and TRBJ1-5, with D possibly matching TRBD1 (6 bases). The CDR3 consists of 14 residues. The germline CDR1 and CDR2 sequences are WNHNN and SYGVQD (reference sequence). The V and J ends lost 0 bases and 7 bases respectively, with 10 bases between them. The CDR3 protein is CASSESRGGQPQHF. The CDR3 bases are TGCGCCAGCAGTGAGTCCAGGGGAGGACAGCCCCAGCATTTT.

This clonotype was observed a handful of times. Sequence at one end of the junction differs from germline and may be a read error. The chain links TRBV3-1 to TRBJ2-1; D could derive from TRBD1 or TRBD2 (5 bases each). The CDR3 contains 11 residues. Germline-derived CDR1 and CDR2 are LGHDT and YNNKEL (reference sequence). CDR3 protein: CASSLLGERIF. In DNA, the CDR3 is TGTGCCAGCAGCCTTCTAGGGGAGAGGATCTTC.

The chain couples TRBV14 to TRBJ2-3; tentatively, D is TRBD2 (5 bases). V dropped 0 bases and J dropped 4 bases, with 14 bases sitting between them. This CDR3 region has 16 residues. Germline V lookup: CDR1 SGHDN, CDR2 FVKESK. CDR3 nucleotides: TGTGCCAGCAGCCAAGACGAGGGAGTGGTCTCAGATACGCAGTATTTT. Translated: CASSQDEGVVSDTQYF.

This clonotype was observed a handful of times. This sequence joins TRBV5-1 and TRBJ1-2; TRBD1 agrees at 7 bases. From germline, CDR1 is SGHRS and CDR2 YFSETQ. With 4 bases clipped from V and 2 bases from J, the junction kept 5 bases outside the gene matches. The CDR3 consists of 14 residues. The CDR3 bases are TGCGCCAGCAGCATCCGACAGGGAAACTATGGCTACACCTTC. Protein product: CASSIRQGNYGYTF.

This clonotype was recorded a few times. The chain has TRBV3-1 and TRBJ1-5; D is possibly TRBD1 (6 bases). Germline assignment: CDR1 LGHDT and CDR2 YNNKEL (reference sequence). The CDR3 has 14 residues. V was trimmed by 1 base and J by 5 bases, leaving 9 bases between them. The chain's CDR3 is CASSQAGVDQPQHF. The CDR3 DNA is TGTGCCAGCAGCCAAGCAGGGGTAGATCAGCCCCAGCATTTT.

There are a few counts of this clonotype. V is TRBV5-6 and J is TRBJ1-5; 8 bases are shared with TRBD1. With V trimmed by 3 bases and J by 6 bases, 5 bases remained unmatched. This CDR3 is 14 amino acids long. Germline CDR1 is SGHDT and CDR2 is YYEEEE. Here the CDR3 DNA reads TGTGCCAGCAGCTATAACAGGGGGAGTCAGCCCCAGCATTTT. This gives the protein CASSYNRGSQPQHF.

The chain recombines TRBV19 with TRBJ2-7; the match to TRBD2 covers 7 bases. The trim removed 5 bases at V and 0 bases at J, leaving 7 bases unmatched. CDR1 and CDR2 from the germline V gene are LNHDA and SQIVND (reference sequence). The length of the CDR3 is 15 residues. In nucleotides, the CDR3 is TGTGCCAGTAGTGTGGGACTACACGGCTCCTACGAGCAGTACTTC. It yields the protein CASSVGLHGSYEQYF.

The CDR3: CASSLRVGLSTDTQYF. DNA for the CDR3: TGTGCCAGCAGCTTACGAGTGGGCTTAAGCACAGATACGCAGTATTTT. The V gene is TRBV21-1, the J gene TRBJ2-3. TRBV21-1 is classified as a pseudogene. The CDR3 has 16 residues.

Concerning this clonotype itself: At one boundary the junction diverges from the germline segment, which might be a read error. V and J are TRBV4-1 and TRBJ2-3, with TRBD2 matching 8 bases. The CDR3 is 17 amino acids. Germline lookup yields CDR1 MGHRA and CDR2 YSYEKL. CDR3 region: CASSQDPSGSSTDTQYF. CDR3 sequence (DNA): TGTGCCAGCAGCCAAGACCCCAGCGGGAGTAGTACAGATACGCAGTATTTT.

This clonotype was observed a handful of times. The gene calls are TRBV7-2 and TRBJ1-1; TRBD1 aligns across 7 bases. Germline V gene sequence: CDR1 SGHTA, CDR2 FQGNSA. The trim removed 5 bases at V and 1 base at J, leaving 7 bases unmatched. CDR3 size: 15 residues. In DNA form, the CDR3 reads TGTGCCAGCAGCCGACGGACAGGACAGAACACTGAAGCTTTCTTT. Its protein product is CASSRRTGQNTEAFF.